This T cell receptor beta chain was obtained from a study of blood T cell repertoires in COVID-19. Germline lookup yields CDR1 MNHNS and CDR2 SASEGT. V lost 2 bases, J lost 4 bases, and 8 bases lay in between. CDR3 length equals 13 residues. While infection was still active, Seattle patients were enrolled and then followed longitudinally. The protocol was immunoSEQ multiplex PCR, while the TCRdb copy is restricted to in-frame clones and leaves out a portion. The table has 200,000 to 250,000 clones, roughly four fifths seen once; the top ten hold around 7.8%. The source of this sequence is an elderly woman with COVID-19, enrolled during active disease. Sequencing was done on a sample of peripheral blood. V usage is TRBV6-1 and J usage is TRBJ1-1; D is ambiguous. CDR3 in DNA: TGTGCCAGCAGTGAAAATTGGAGCACTGAAGCTTTCTTT. The encoded protein is CASSENWSTEAFF.